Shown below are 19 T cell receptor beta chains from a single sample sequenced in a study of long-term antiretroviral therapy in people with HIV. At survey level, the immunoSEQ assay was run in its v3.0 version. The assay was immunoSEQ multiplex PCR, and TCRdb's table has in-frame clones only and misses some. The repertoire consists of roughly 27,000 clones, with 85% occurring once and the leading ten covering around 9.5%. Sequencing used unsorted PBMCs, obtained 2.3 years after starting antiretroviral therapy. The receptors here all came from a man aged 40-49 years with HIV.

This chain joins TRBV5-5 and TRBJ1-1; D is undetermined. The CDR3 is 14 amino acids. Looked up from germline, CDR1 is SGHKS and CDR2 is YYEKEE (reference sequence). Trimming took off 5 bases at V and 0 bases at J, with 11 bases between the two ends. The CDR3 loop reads CASSFRLMNTEAFF. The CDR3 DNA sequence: TGTGCCAGCAGTTTCAGGCTTATGAACACTGAAGCTTTCTTT.

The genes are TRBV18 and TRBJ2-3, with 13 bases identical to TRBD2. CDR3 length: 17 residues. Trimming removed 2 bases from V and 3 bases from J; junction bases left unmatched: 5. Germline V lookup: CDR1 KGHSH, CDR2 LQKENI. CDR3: CASSPTGTSGITDTQYF. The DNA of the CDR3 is TGTGCCAGCTCACCAACCGGGACTAGCGGGATTACAGATACGCAGTATTTT.

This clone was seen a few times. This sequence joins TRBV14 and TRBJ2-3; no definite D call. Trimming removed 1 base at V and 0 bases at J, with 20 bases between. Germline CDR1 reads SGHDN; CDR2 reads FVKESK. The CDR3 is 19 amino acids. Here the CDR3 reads CASSQGGEWVIASTDTQYF. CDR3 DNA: TGTGCCAGCAGCCAAGGAGGTGAATGGGTAATCGCTAGCACAGATACGCAGTATTTT.

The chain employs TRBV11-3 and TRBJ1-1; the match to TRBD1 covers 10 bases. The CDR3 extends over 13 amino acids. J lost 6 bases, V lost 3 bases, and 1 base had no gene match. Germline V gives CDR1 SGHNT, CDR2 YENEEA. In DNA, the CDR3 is TGTGCCAGCAGCTTCGGACAGGGGGCTGAAGCTTTCTTT. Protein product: CASSFGQGAEAFF.

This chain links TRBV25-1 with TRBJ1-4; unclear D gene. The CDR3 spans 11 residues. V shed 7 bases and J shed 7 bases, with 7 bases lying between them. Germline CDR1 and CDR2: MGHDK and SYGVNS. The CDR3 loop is CASTSSEKLFF. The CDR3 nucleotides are TGTGCCAGCACCTCGTCTGAAAAACTGTTTTTT.

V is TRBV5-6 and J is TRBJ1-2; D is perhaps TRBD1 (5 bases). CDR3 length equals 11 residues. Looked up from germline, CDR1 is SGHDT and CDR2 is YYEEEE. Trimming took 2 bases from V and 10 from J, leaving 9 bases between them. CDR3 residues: CASSFAGNYTF. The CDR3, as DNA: TGTGCCAGCAGCTTTGCAGGGAACTACACCTTC. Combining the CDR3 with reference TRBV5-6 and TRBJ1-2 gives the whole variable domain DAGVTQSPTHLIKTRGQQVTLRCSPKSGHDTVSWYQQALGQGPQFIFQYYEEEERQRGNFPDRFSGHQFPNYSSELNVNALLLGDSALYLCASSFAGNYTFGSGTRLTVV.

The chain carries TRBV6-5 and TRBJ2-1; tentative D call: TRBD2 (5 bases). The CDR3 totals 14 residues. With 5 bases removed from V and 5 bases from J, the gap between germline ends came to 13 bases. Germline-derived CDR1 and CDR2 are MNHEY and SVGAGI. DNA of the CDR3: TGTGCCAGCAGTCTGGCGGCCGGGAACAATGAGCAGTTCTTC. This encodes CASSLAAGNNEQFF.

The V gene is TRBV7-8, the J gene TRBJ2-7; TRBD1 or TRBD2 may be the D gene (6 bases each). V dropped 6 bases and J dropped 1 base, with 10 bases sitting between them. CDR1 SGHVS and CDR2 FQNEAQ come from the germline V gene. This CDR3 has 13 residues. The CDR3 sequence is CASRQGTSYEQYF. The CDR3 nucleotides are TGTGCCAGCAGGCAGGGGACTTCCTACGAGCAGTACTTC.

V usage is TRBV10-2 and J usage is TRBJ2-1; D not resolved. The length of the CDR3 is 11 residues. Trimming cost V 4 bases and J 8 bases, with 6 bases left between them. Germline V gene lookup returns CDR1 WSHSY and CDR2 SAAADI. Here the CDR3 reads CASSVGYEQFF. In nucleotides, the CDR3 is TGCGCCAGCAGTGTCGGGTATGAGCAGTTCTTC.

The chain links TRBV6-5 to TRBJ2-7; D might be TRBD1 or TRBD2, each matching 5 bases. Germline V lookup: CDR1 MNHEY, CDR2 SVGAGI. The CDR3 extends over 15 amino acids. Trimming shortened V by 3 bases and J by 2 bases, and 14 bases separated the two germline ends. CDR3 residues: CASSYAGTKTYEQYF. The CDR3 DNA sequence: TGTGCCAGCAGTTATGCCGGGACGAAAACCTACGAGCAGTACTTC.

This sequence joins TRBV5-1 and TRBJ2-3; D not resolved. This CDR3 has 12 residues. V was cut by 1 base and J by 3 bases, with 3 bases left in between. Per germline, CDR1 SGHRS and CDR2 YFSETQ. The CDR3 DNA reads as TGCGCCAGCAGCTTGACAACAGATACGCAGTATTTT. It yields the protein CASSLTTDTQYF.

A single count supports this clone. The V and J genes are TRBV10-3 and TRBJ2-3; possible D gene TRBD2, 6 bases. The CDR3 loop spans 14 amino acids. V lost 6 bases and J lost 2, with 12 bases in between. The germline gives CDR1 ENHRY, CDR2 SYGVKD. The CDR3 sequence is CAIRAGPNTDTQYF. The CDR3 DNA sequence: TGTGCCATCAGAGCGGGCCCTAACACAGATACGCAGTATTTT.

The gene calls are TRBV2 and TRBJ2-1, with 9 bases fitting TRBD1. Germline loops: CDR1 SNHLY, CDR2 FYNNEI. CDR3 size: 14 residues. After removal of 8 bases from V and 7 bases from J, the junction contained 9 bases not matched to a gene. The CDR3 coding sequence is TGTGCCAGCGATCTAAGACAGGGGGGGAATGAGCAGTTCTTC. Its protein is CASDLRQGGNEQFF.

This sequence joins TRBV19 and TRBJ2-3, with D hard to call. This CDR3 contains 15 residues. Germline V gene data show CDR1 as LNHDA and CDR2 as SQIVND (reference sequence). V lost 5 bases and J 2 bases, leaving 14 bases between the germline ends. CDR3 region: CASSARGYYTDTQYF. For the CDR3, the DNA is TGTGCCAGTAGTGCCCGAGGATACTACACAGATACGCAGTATTTT.

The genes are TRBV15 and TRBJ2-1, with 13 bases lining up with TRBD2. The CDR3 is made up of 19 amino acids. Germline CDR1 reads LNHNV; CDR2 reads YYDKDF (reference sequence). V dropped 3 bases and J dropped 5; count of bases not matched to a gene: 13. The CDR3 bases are TGTGCCACCAGCAGTACAAAAGAGGGACTAGCGGGGAGAAACAATGAGCAGTTCTTC. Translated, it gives CATSSTKEGLAGRNNEQFF.

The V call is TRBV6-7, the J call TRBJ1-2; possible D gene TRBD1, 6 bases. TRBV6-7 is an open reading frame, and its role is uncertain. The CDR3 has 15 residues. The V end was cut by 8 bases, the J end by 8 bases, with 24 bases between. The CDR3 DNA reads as TGTGCCAGCCACAGGGCCCACGGGGGGAGGAGGGGCTACACCTTC. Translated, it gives CASHRAHGGRRGYTF.

In DNA, the CDR3 is TGTGCCAGCAGTAAGGACAGGGGGGACCAAGAGACCCAGTACTTC. This translates into CASSKDRGDQETQYF. The chain has TRBV2 and TRBJ2-5; 10 bases agree with TRBD1. Germline lookup yields CDR1 SNHLY and CDR2 FYNNEI. V shed 5 bases, J shed 0 bases, and the junction held 3 bases outside the gene matches. CDR3 length: 15 amino acids.

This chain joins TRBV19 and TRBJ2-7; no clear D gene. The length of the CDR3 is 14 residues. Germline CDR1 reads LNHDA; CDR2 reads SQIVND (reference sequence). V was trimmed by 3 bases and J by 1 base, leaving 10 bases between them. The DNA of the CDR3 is TGTGCCAGTAGTATCCTGGGTAGGTCCTACGAGCAGTACTTC. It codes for CASSILGRSYEQYF.

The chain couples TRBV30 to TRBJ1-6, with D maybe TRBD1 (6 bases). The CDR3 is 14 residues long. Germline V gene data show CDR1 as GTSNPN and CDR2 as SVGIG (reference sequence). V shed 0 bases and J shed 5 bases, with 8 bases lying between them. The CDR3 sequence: CAWSVGQNNSPLHF. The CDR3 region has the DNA TGTGCCTGGAGTGTCGGACAGAATAATTCACCCCTCCACTTT.